These 15 T cell receptor beta chains originate from one sample sequenced in a study of blood T cell repertoires in COVID-19. Measured with immunoSEQ multiplex PCR; TCRdb has only the in-frame clones, and not every one. This sample has hundreds of thousands of clones, with 70% to 90% found just once. The sequenced sample was peripheral blood. These receptors were collected from a woman aged 25 to 39 with active or convalescent COVID-19.

This chain uses TRBV13 with TRBJ2-4; 8 bases map to TRBD1. V lost 6 bases and J lost 1; bases outside the gene matches: 11. CDR1 and CDR2 (germline): PRHDT, FYEKMQ (reference sequence). The CDR3 is 17 amino acids. The CDR3 here is CASSPSGGPIAKNIQYF. The CDR3 DNA follows: TGTGCCAGCAGTCCCTCAGGGGGCCCTATTGCCAAAAACATTCAGTACTTC.

The genes are TRBV5-1 and TRBJ2-3; a possible D gene is TRBD2 (6 bases). Germline CDR1 is SGHRS and CDR2 is YFSETQ. This CDR3 has 17 residues. The V end lost 1 base, the J end lost 6 bases, and 21 bases lay between the germline ends. CDR3 region: CASSLIWEANPGDTQYF. The DNA of the CDR3 is TGCGCCAGCAGCTTGATTTGGGAGGCTAACCCCGGTGATACGCAGTATTTT.

The chain links TRBV3-1 (or the pseudogene TRBV3-2) to TRBJ2-2; possibly TRBD2 for D (5 bases). This CDR3 is 14 amino acids long. The germline V gene has CDR1 LGHDT and CDR2 YNNKEL (reference sequence). V lost 4 bases and J lost 5, with 11 bases in between. CDR3 sequence (DNA): TGTGCCAGCAGCCGCCGAACGGGAACCGGGGAGCTGTTTTTT. Protein sequence: CASSRRTGTGELFF.

This chain joins TRBV6-4 and TRBJ1-1; 8 nucleotides match TRBD1. The CDR3 extends over 15 amino acids. The V gene end was trimmed by 4 bases and the J gene end by 4 bases; junction bases not matched to a gene: 8. CDR1 is MRHNA, CDR2 SNTAGT, per germline. Here the CDR3 reads CASSAGTGGFTEAFF. The DNA of the CDR3 is TGTGCCAGCAGTGCCGGTACAGGGGGTTTCACTGAAGCTTTCTTT.

V usage is TRBV4-1 and J usage is TRBJ1-2; D is possibly TRBD1 (6 bases). There are 16 residues in the CDR3. V was cut by 0 bases and J by 4 bases, with 15 bases left in between. CDR1 is MGHRA and CDR2 is YSYEKL in the germline V gene. CDR3 sequence: CASSQDGRQGLYGYTF. DNA for the CDR3: TGCGCCAGCAGCCAAGATGGGCGGCAGGGGCTCTATGGCTACACCTTC.

The CDR3 loop is CAWRERGQGNQPQHF. CDR3 nucleotides: TGTGCCTGGAGGGAACGAGGACAGGGGAATCAGCCCCAGCATTTT. The J gene is TRBJ1-5, the V gene TRBV30, with TRBD1 matching over 9 bases. Germline V gene data show CDR1 as GTSNPN and CDR2 as SVGIG (reference sequence). The CDR3 sequence is 15 residues long. The V segment lost 3 bases and the J segment 4 bases; nucleotides outside the gene matches: 7.

This clone has only a few counts. This chain uses TRBV5-4 with TRBJ2-4, with 8 bases that match TRBD2. Germline lookup yields CDR1 SGHNT and CDR2 YYREEE (reference sequence). The CDR3 runs 16 residues. V lost 0 bases, J lost 7 bases, and 9 bases stayed unmatched. The CDR3 DNA sequence: TGTGCCAGCAGCTTGGCCGGCAGTAGCGGGGAGAACATTCAGTACTTC. It specifies CASSLAGSSGENIQYF.

The rearrangement joins TRBV10-3 to TRBJ1-6; D perhaps matches TRBD1 (6 bases). V shed 11 bases and J shed 5 bases, with 10 bases lying between them. The CDR3 covers 12 residues. Germline V CDR1 and CDR2: ENHRY, SYGVKD. CDR3 sequence: CAVSGDNSPLHF. The CDR3 DNA reads as TGTGCCGTCTCAGGGGATAATTCACCCCTCCACTTT.

The CDR3 bases are TGTGCCAGCAGTTTATCACGGAATGAGCAGTTCTTC. This gives the protein CASSLSRNEQFF. V gene TRBV27 combines with J gene TRBJ2-1, with unresolved D. This CDR3 comprises 12 residues. V was shortened by 0 bases and J by 7 bases, with 4 bases between the two germline ends. CDR1 and CDR2 (germline): MNHEY, SMNVEV (reference sequence).

This chain links TRBV30 with TRBJ1-2; 9 bases are a match to TRBD1. The J segment lost 5 bases and the V segment lost 5 bases, leaving 0 bases of the junction unmatched. The germline gives CDR1 GTSNPN, CDR2 SVGIG (reference sequence). The CDR3 is made up of 11 amino acids. DNA for the CDR3: TGTGCCTGGGGACAGGGGTATGGCTACACCTTC. Translating it yields CAWGQGYGYTF. Variable domain in full (rest from reference TRBV30 and TRBJ1-2): SQTIHQWPATLVQPVGSPLSLECTVEGTSNPNLYWYRQAAGRGLQLLFYSVGIGQISSEVPQNLSASRPQDRQFILSSKKLLLSDSGFYLCAWGQGYGYTFGSGTRLTVV.

This sequence joins TRBV2 and TRBJ1-2, with 8 bases matching TRBD1. The CDR3 loop spans 13 amino acids. The ends lost 9 bases at V and 6 bases at J; junction bases unmatched: 9. Per germline, CDR1 SNHLY and CDR2 FYNNEI. The CDR3: CARTGQVGNGYTF. DNA for the CDR3: TGTGCCAGGACGGGACAGGTTGGAAATGGCTACACCTTC.

Here the CDR3 reads CASSSWETQYF. The CDR3 region has the DNA TGTGCCAGCAGCAGCTGGGAGACCCAGTACTTC. The V and J genes are TRBV7-9 and TRBJ2-5, with D unresolved. The V end lost 5 bases, the J end lost 5 bases, and 6 bases lay between the germline ends. Germline V CDR1 and CDR2: SEHNR, FQNEAQ (reference sequence). This CDR3 comprises 11 residues. Full variable domain (missing parts from reference TRBV7-9 and TRBJ2-5): DTGVSQNPRHKITKRGQNVTFRCDPISEHNRLYWYRQTLGQGPEFLTYFQNEAQLEKSRLLSDRFSAERPKGSFSTLEIQRTEQGDSAMYLCASSSWETQYFGPGTRLLVL.

The chain has TRBV9 and TRBJ2-5, with 8 bases fitting TRBD2. The length of the CDR3 is 15 residues. V gave up 0 bases and J gave up 5 bases; unmatched junction bases: 6. Germline V CDR1 and CDR2: SGDLS, YYNGEE. The CDR3: CASSVDRGGGETQYF. For the CDR3, the DNA is TGTGCCAGCAGCGTAGATCGGGGGGGCGGCGAGACCCAGTACTTC.

This clone was observed a few times. The V and J genes are TRBV15 and TRBJ2-7; a weak D match, TRBD1 (6 bases). Trimming took off 3 bases at V and 0 bases at J, with 12 bases between the two ends. CDR3 length: 15 residues. CDR1 is LNHNV, CDR2 YYDKDF, per germline (reference sequence). CDR3 in DNA: TGTGCCACCAGCAGGGCACAGGGTCTCTCCTACGAGCAGTACTTC. Amino acid sequence: CATSRAQGLSYEQYF.

This chain connects TRBV29-1 to TRBJ1-1; 8 bases line up with TRBD1. CDR1 SQVTM and CDR2 ANQGSEA come from the germline V gene. The CDR3 is made up of 13 amino acids. V lost 5 bases, J lost 8 bases, and 10 bases stayed unmatched. The CDR3 loop reads CSVSNPGGDEAFF. CDR3 sequence (DNA): TGCAGCGTTTCGAACCCAGGGGGCGACGAAGCTTTCTTT.